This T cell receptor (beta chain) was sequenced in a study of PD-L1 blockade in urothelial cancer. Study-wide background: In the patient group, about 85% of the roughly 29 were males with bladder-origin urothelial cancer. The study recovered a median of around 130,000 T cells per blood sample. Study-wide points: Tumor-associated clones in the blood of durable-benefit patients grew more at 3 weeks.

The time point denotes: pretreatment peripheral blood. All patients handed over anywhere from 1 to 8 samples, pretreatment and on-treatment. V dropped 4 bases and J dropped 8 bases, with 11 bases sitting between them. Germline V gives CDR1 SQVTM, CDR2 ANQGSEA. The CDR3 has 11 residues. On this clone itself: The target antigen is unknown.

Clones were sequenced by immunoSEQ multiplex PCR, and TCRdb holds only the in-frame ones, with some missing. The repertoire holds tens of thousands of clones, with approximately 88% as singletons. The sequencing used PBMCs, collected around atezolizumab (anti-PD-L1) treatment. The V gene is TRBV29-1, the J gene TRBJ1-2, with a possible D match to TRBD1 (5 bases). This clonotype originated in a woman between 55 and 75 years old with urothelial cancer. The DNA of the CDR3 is TGCAGCGTTGGGGAGGGGAGAGGCTACACCTTC. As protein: CSVGEGRGYTF. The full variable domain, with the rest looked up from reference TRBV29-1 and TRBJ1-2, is SAVISQKPSRDICQRGTSLTIQCQVDSQVTMMFWYRQQPGQSLTLIATANQGSEATYESGFVIDKFPISRPNLTFSTLTVSNMSPEDSSIYLCSVGEGRGYTFGSGTRLTVV.